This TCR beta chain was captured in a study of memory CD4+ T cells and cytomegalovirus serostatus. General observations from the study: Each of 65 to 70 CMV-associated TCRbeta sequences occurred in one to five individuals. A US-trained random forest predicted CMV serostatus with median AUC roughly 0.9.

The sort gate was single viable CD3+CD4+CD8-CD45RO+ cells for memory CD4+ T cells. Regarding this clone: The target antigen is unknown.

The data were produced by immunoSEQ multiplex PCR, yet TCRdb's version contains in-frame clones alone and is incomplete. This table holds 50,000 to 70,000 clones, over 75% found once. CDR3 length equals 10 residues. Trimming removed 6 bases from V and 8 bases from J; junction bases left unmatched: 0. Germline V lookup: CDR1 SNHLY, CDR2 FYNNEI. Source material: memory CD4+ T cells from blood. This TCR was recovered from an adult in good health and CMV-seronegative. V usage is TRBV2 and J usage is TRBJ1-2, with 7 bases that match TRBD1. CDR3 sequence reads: CASRGQGYTF. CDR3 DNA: TGTGCCAGCAGGGGACAGGGCTACACCTTC.